A few counts support the clone carrying this TCR beta chain. Since all of the isolated RNA was reverse transcribed, expressed TCRB transcripts were what got sequenced. Some clones are missing from TCRdb's copy, which holds only in-frame ones; the method was immunoSEQ multiplex PCR. This table holds 400,000 to 500,000 clones, about 14% found once. The V and J ends lost 2 bases and 2 bases respectively, with 11 bases between them. This CDR3 comprises 15 residues. Per the germline V gene, CDR1 is LGHNA and CDR2 is YSLEER. These data are taken from a study of beta chain features in type 1 diabetes. What was sequenced was naive CD4+ T cells from blood. The V call is TRBV4-3, the J call TRBJ2-3; a possible D gene is TRBD1 (5 bases). The TCR comes from a young man in good health. In DNA form, the CDR3 reads TGCGCCAGCAGCCAACAGGGCCCACACACAGATACGCAGTATTTT. It codes for CASSQQGPHTDTQYF.